One and the same sample provided the 22 T cell receptor beta chains below, sequenced in a study of CD4+ T cells in melanoma. Clones were sequenced by immunoSEQ multiplex PCR, and TCRdb holds only the in-frame ones, with some missing. Here the sample spans more than 90,000 clones, about 90% being singletons. The sample taken for sequencing was peripheral blood. These receptors all come from a human donor with melanoma.

The chain recombines TRBV27 with TRBJ1-6, with 10 bases identical to TRBD1. Germline lookup yields CDR1 MNHEY and CDR2 SMNVEV (reference sequence). The CDR3 covers 18 residues. J lost 0 bases, V lost 5 bases, and 7 bases had no gene match. CDR3 DNA: TGTGCCAGCAGTACCGGGACAGGGGTCGGCTCCTATAATTCACCCCTCCACTTT. Amino acid sequence: CASSTGTGVGSYNSPLHF.

DNA for the CDR3: TGTGCCAGCAGTTTATGGCTAGCGGGGGATACGCAGTATTTT. It codes for CASSLWLAGDTQYF. This chain joins TRBV28 and TRBJ2-3; TRBD2 agrees at 9 bases. In germline, CDR1 is MDHEN, CDR2 SYDVKM. The CDR3 is made up of 14 amino acids. J was trimmed by 6 bases and V by 0 bases; bases with no gene match: 1.

DNA of the CDR3: TGTGCCAGCAGGGGACTTGTCTACAATGAGCAGTTCTTC. Amino acid sequence: CASRGLVYNEQFF. The V and J genes are TRBV6-5 and TRBJ2-1, with TRBD2 as a possible D gene (6 bases). From germline, CDR1 is MNHEY and CDR2 SVGAGI. Trimming stripped 6 bases from V and 3 bases from J, with 9 bases between. This CDR3 region has 13 residues.

This clone turned up a few times. The chain couples TRBV5-1 to TRBJ2-2; D remains ambiguous. CDR1 is SGHRS, CDR2 YFSETQ, per germline. Trimming took 4 bases from V and 2 from J, leaving 3 bases between them. This CDR3 spans 12 amino acids. This chain's CDR3 is CASSENTGELFF. CDR3 DNA sequence: TGCGCCAGCAGCGAAAACACCGGGGAGCTGTTTTTT. Full variable domain (outside the CDR3, taken from reference TRBV5-1 and TRBJ2-2): KAGVTQTPRYLIKTRGQQVTLSCSPISGHRSVSWYQQTPGQGLQFLFEYFSETQRNKGNFPGRFSGRQFSNSRSEMNVSTLELGDSALYLCASSENTGELFFGEGSRLTVL.

The chain recombines TRBV6-5 with TRBJ1-5; 9 bases match TRBD1. The CDR3 runs to 16 residues. Germline V CDR1 and CDR2: MNHEY, SVGAGI. With 0 bases clipped from V and 6 bases from J, the junction kept 6 bases outside the gene matches. CDR3 residues: CASSYSRGQGGQPQHF. The CDR3 bases are TGTGCCAGCAGTTACTCTCGGGGACAGGGAGGTCAGCCCCAGCATTTT.

The chain recombines TRBV19 with TRBJ2-7; D call uncertain. The germline V and J ends were trimmed by 6 bases and 2 bases, with 11 bases remaining between them. Looked up from germline, CDR1 is LNHDA and CDR2 is SQIVND (reference sequence). The CDR3 loop spans 13 amino acids. Written as DNA, the CDR3 is TGTGCCAGTAGCCCTCTTGATACCTACGAGCAGTACTTC. It is translated as CASSPLDTYEQYF.

The chain couples TRBV5-4 to TRBJ2-3; no definite D call. CDR1 and CDR2 from the germline V gene are SGHNT and YYREEE (reference sequence). This CDR3 region has 14 residues. The V end lost 4 bases, the J end lost 0 bases, and 9 bases lay between the germline ends. The CDR3 DNA sequence: TGTGCCAGCAGCCCCCTAACTAGCACAGATACGCAGTATTTT. Protein: CASSPLTSTDTQYF.

V usage is TRBV28 and J usage is TRBJ2-7, with D unresolved. Germline V gene data show CDR1 as MDHEN and CDR2 as SYDVKM. Between the trimmed V and J ends, which lost 3 bases and 1 base, there was a span of 13 bases. The CDR3 contains 15 residues. The CDR3 region is CASSLLSGVSYEQYF. Written as DNA, the CDR3 is TGTGCCAGCAGTTTGTTGTCAGGTGTTTCCTACGAGCAGTACTTC.

The V gene is TRBV19, the J gene TRBJ2-1; 7 nucleotides align to TRBD2. The CDR3 loop spans 16 amino acids. Per germline, CDR1 LNHDA and CDR2 SQIVND (reference sequence). V lost 7 bases, J lost 7 bases, and 16 bases stayed unmatched. CDR3 in DNA: TGTGCCAGTACTCACCCCGGCGCGGGAGCGGGTAATGAGCAGTTCTTC. Its translation: CASTHPGAGAGNEQFF.

V is TRBV5-6 and J is TRBJ1-4, with 7 bases lining up with TRBD1. Trimming at V came to 4 bases and at J to 7 bases, leaving 10 bases not matched to a gene. From germline, CDR1 is SGHDT and CDR2 YYEEEE. The CDR3 extends over 15 amino acids. CDR3 region: CASSRETGRSEKLFF. CDR3 coding DNA: TGTGCCAGCAGCCGGGAGACAGGGAGGAGTGAAAAACTGTTTTTT.

The J gene is TRBJ2-1, the V gene TRBV12-5; 12 bases agree with TRBD2. Germline values: CDR1 LGHNT, CDR2 FRNRAP. The CDR3 runs to 15 residues. Trimming removed 1 base from V and 5 bases from J; junction bases left unmatched: 0. CDR3 bases: TGTGCTAGTGGTTTGGGACTAGCGGGAGACAATGAGCAGTTCTTC. Translated: CASGLGLAGDNEQFF.

Only one count was recorded for this clone. The chain carries TRBV18 and TRBJ1-4; no definite D call. This CDR3 has 13 residues. V lost 3 bases and J lost 6, with 8 bases in between. From germline, CDR1 is KGHSH and CDR2 LQKENI. The CDR3 DNA reads TGTGCCAGCTCACCGGCAGGTGATGAAAAACTGTTTTTT. This gives the protein CASSPAGDEKLFF.

The chain is built from TRBV5-6 and TRBJ2-1; unclear D gene. Trimming removed 5 bases at V and 7 bases at J, with 13 bases between. Germline V gene lookup returns CDR1 SGHDT and CDR2 YYEEEE. The CDR3 totals 13 residues. Written as DNA, the CDR3 is TGTGCCAGCAGTCCCCCCGACAAAAATGAGCAGTTCTTC. This gives the protein CASSPPDKNEQFF.

This chain joins TRBV6-1 and TRBJ2-1; tentatively, D is TRBD1 (6 bases). The CDR3 is made up of 15 amino acids. Germline assignment: CDR1 MNHNS and CDR2 SASEGT. V lost 6 bases, J lost 2 bases, and 14 bases lay in between. This CDR3 reads CASRPDRITYNEQFF. The CDR3 coding sequence is TGTGCCAGCAGACCCGACAGGATTACCTACAATGAGCAGTTCTTC.

V and J are TRBV7-9 and TRBJ1-5, with a weak D call TRBD1 (5 bases). CDR1 SEHNR and CDR2 FQNEAQ come from the germline V gene (reference sequence). CDR3 size: 13 residues. With 3 bases removed from V and 7 bases from J, the gap between germline ends came to 10 bases. This CDR3 reads CASSFSRDQPQHF. CDR3 sequence (DNA): TGTGCCAGCAGCTTTTCCAGGGACCAGCCCCAGCATTTT.

CDR3 sequence: CAWSSGTSGGAAKNIQYF. In nucleotides, the CDR3 is TGTGCCTGGAGTTCCGGGACTAGCGGGGGGGCCGCCAAAAACATTCAGTACTTC. The rearrangement joins TRBV30 to TRBJ2-4; 16 nucleotides align to TRBD2. Germline CDR1 reads GTSNPN; CDR2 reads SVGIG (reference sequence). The CDR3 is 18 amino acids. The V and J ends lost 2 bases and 1 base, in that order; junction bases with no gene match: 5.

CDR3 region: CASTSGRTYEQYF. The CDR3 nucleotides are TGTGCCAGCACCAGCGGACGAACCTACGAGCAGTACTTC. The genes are TRBV6-6 and TRBJ2-7; tentative D call: TRBD2 (5 bases). The V and J ends lost 7 bases and 2 bases respectively, with 12 bases between them. CDR1 and CDR2 from the germline V gene are MNHNY and SVGAGI (reference sequence). CDR3 size: 13 residues.

V and J are TRBV7-8 and TRBJ2-7, with D maybe TRBD1 (7 bases). V was clipped by 5 bases and J by 7 bases, with 15 bases between them. In germline, CDR1 is SGHVS, CDR2 FQNEAQ. This CDR3 region has 13 residues. CDR3 sequence: CASSQGGNREQYF. CDR3 nucleotide sequence: TGTGCCAGCAGCCAGGGGGGCAATCGGGAGCAGTACTTC. The variable domain in full, with the rest retrieved from reference TRBV7-8 and TRBJ2-7, is GAGVSQSPRYKVAKRGQDVALRCDPISGHVSLFWYQQALGQGPEFLTYFQNEAQLDKSGLPSDRFFAERPEGSVSTLKIQRTQQEDSAVYLCASSQGGNREQYFGPGTRLTVT.

The gene calls are TRBV5-1 and TRBJ2-5; 12 positions match TRBD1. This CDR3 spans 17 amino acids. V dropped 5 bases and J dropped 6; count of bases not matched to a gene: 14. The germline gives CDR1 SGHRS, CDR2 YFSETQ. CDR3: CASRREPGQGALKTQYF. The CDR3 bases are TGCGCCAGCAGACGGGAACCGGGACAGGGGGCGTTAAAGACCCAGTACTTC.

The V and J genes are TRBV7-2 and TRBJ2-2; 10 nucleotides align to TRBD2. CDR3 length equals 16 residues. In germline, CDR1 is SGHTA, CDR2 FQGNSA. The ends lost 6 bases at V and 5 bases at J; junction bases unmatched: 9. This CDR3 reads CASSRTSGVMTGELFF. DNA for the CDR3: TGTGCCAGCAGTCGGACTAGCGGTGTGATGACCGGGGAGCTGTTTTTT.

V gene TRBV7-2 combines with J gene TRBJ2-3; D uncertain. The CDR3 spans 11 residues. The germline CDR1 and CDR2 sequences are SGHTA and FQGNSA. Trimming shortened V by 5 bases and J by 5 bases, and 5 bases separated the two germline ends. The CDR3 protein is CASSQVDTQYF. CDR3 DNA sequence: TGTGCCAGCAGCCAGGTAGATACGCAGTATTTT.

The chain joins TRBV28 to TRBJ2-2; 10 bases agree with TRBD2. Per the germline V gene, CDR1 is MDHEN and CDR2 is SYDVKM. The CDR3 consists of 16 residues. The junction had 8 bases not matched to a gene; V was cut back by 4 bases and J by 6 bases. DNA of the CDR3: TGTGCCAGCAGTTACCCGGGACTAGCGACCCCCGGGGAGCTGTTTTTT. Translated, it gives CASSYPGLATPGELFF.